The source of this TCR beta chain is a study of beta chain features in type 1 diabetes. Study as a whole: Sorted cells, approximately 110 million in number, were examined across all samples.

Concerning this clone: Antigen specificity is unknown.

Study results and limitations: Patients with type 1 diabetes showed fewer VDJ junction insertions and more deletions. Within the patient group, naive, central memory and Treg TCRB repertoires appeared more similar to each other than within healthy donors.

The study reverse transcribed the entire isolated RNA, so it sequenced expressed TCRB transcripts. Produced via immunoSEQ multiplex PCR; TCRdb's table is partial and in-frame only. The sample lists about 150,000 clones; over 7.5% were seen once. Germline CDR1 LGHNT, CDR2 FRNRAP. The CDR3 covers 12 residues. Trimming pared 4 bases from V and 5 bases from J, leaving 5 bases between. The genes are TRBV12-5 and TRBJ2-2; D is ambiguous. This clonotype originated in a man between 18 and 29 years old in good health. Material: central memory CD4+ T cells from blood. The CDR3 sequence is CASGSSTGELFF. The DNA of the CDR3 is TGTGCTAGTGGTTCCTCGACCGGGGAGCTGTTTTTT.